This entry lists 4 T cell receptor beta chains sequenced from one sample in a study of blood T cell repertoires in COVID-19. Profiled with immunoSEQ multiplex PCR; TCRdb holds only in-frame clones, not every one. The sample lists about 73,000 clones, more than 80% occurring once. Material: peripheral blood. All receptors derive from a woman aged 70-85 years with acute or convalescent COVID-19.

The gene calls are TRBV19 and TRBJ2-7; weak D call: TRBD1 (5 bases). V shed 1 base and J shed 1 base, with 11 bases lying between them. CDR3 length: 15 residues. Germline V gene sequence: CDR1 LNHDA, CDR2 SQIVND (reference sequence). The CDR3 nucleotides read TGTGCCAGTAGTATAGTAGGGGCCGCTTCCTACGAGCAGTACTTC. It specifies CASSIVGAASYEQYF.

The chain joins TRBV29-1 to TRBJ1-6, with D unresolved. The germline gives CDR1 SQVTM, CDR2 ANQGSEA. The V end lost 4 bases, the J end lost 5 bases, and 9 bases lay between the germline ends. The CDR3 covers 13 residues. CDR3 loop: CSVGQDNNSPLHF. In nucleotides, the CDR3 is TGCAGCGTTGGGCAGGATAATAATTCACCCCTCCACTTT. Supplemented by reference TRBV29-1 and TRBJ1-6, the full variable domain reads SAVISQKPSRDICQRGTSLTIQCQVDSQVTMMFWYRQQPGQSLTLIATANQGSEATYESGFVIDKFPISRPNLTFSTLTVSNMSPEDSSIYLCSVGQDNNSPLHFGNGTRLTVT.

The table lists this clone with a count of one. V is TRBV15 and J is TRBJ1-5; TRBD1 aligns across 10 bases. V dropped 0 bases and J dropped 6; count of bases not matched to a gene: 8. CDR3 length: 17 amino acids. CDR1 LNHNV and CDR2 YYDKDF come from the germline V gene (reference sequence). Here the CDR3 reads CATSRDPRQGAGQPQHF. For the CDR3, the DNA is TGTGCCACCAGCAGAGATCCCAGACAGGGGGCAGGTCAGCCCCAGCATTTT.

This chain links TRBV27 with TRBJ1-1; the D is unclear. The germline V gene has CDR1 MNHEY and CDR2 SMNVEV (reference sequence). The CDR3 has 17 residues. Trimming took off 2 bases at V and 0 bases at J, with 16 bases between the two ends. CDR3 amino acids: CASSLEGSSAMNTEAFF. CDR3 DNA: TGTGCCAGCAGTTTAGAGGGCAGCAGTGCTATGAACACTGAAGCTTTCTTT.